This T cell receptor beta chain is from a study of PD-1 blockade in classical Hodgkin lymphoma. This clone was recorded only once. Its antigen is undetermined. Relapses following autologous stem cell transplantation were seen in all patients, with brentuximab vedotin exposure varying. Patients showed best responses of complete response, partial response or progressive disease. Study conclusions and caveats: Patients newly diagnosed and complete responders had comparable baseline diversity. By C4D1, diversity of CD4+ TCRs had risen significantly, whereas that of CD8+ TCRs had not. Baseline TCR diversity was reportedly lower in newly diagnosed patients than in healthy donors. It was reported as lower still in relapsed/refractory patients.

TCRdb's copy holds only in-frame clones and misses some; the assay was immunoSEQ multiplex PCR. The top ten clones hold around 8% of a sample with 20,000 to 30,000 clones, roughly 80% of them seen once. The source material was peripheral blood mononuclear cells (PBMCs), sampled before the second cycle of nivolumab. The TCR originated in a human donor with classical Hodgkin lymphoma.

The CDR3 here is CASSLSGGAGETQYF. The DNA for the CDR3 is TGCGCCAGCAGCTTGAGCGGGGGGGCCGGAGAGACCCAGTACTTC. The chain employs TRBV5-1 and TRBJ2-5; 10 bases fit TRBD2. The CDR3 runs 15 residues. Unmatched junction bases numbered 4, after V lost 1 base and J lost 4 bases. Germline lookup yields CDR1 SGHRS and CDR2 YFSETQ.